The present TCR beta chain was sequenced within a study of blood T cell repertoires in COVID-19. Study-wide context: COVID-19 samples from acute and convalescent phases originated in the United States, Italy and Spain.

The CDR3 has 17 amino acids. Trimming took 4 bases from V and 0 from J, leaving 17 bases between them. The germline CDR1 and CDR2 sequences are SGHRS and YFSETQ. Authors' analysis steps: Quantification of nucleated cells was approximated via reference gene primer amplification. Method: immunoSEQ multiplex PCR; TCRdb's copy keeps in-frame clones and lacks some. The V and J calls and clone size come from that table; D and trimming were worked out from the DNA. This table holds some 250,000 clones, 81% found once. Sequencing used peripheral blood. This rearrangement joins TRBV5-1 to TRBJ1-3; perhaps TRBD1 as D (6 bases). This clonotype was sampled from a woman aged 55-75 years with active or convalescent COVID-19. CDR3 loop: CASSPLGTRVSGNTIYF. The CDR3 DNA reads as TGCGCCAGCAGCCCCTTGGGGACACGCGTCTCTGGAAACACCATATATTTT.